Listed below are T cell receptor beta chains from one sample, sequenced in a study of blood T cell repertoires in COVID-19. Produced via immunoSEQ multiplex PCR; TCRdb's table is partial and in-frame only. The sample holds over 200,000 clones, about 83% seen once. Material for sequencing was peripheral blood. These receptors were collected from a woman aged 50 to 60 with active or convalescent COVID-19. CDR3s include the opening cysteine and the closing phenylalanine or tryptophan. The order of the fields is V gene, CDR3 protein.

TRBV15	CATSTRQGYYGYTF
TRBV18	CASSPLAGNSPLHF
TRBV10-2	CASSGQNPYNEQFF
TRBV18	CASSFGRENEKLFF
TRBV15	CATSRDPDLAGVNEQFF
TRBV29-1	CSVLHRTGANVLTF
TRBV12-3/TRBV12-4	CASSPRHDEQFF
TRBV6-6	CASSTQTGENTEAFF
TRBV10-3	CAIKAGPAGYEQYF
TRBV19	CASSAAGVSYNEQFF
TRBV5-1	CASSREDTPNTGELFF
TRBV7-9	CASSFRAYGYTF
TRBV7-9	CASSRGVAGSNEQFF
TRBV18	CASSPIGGYGQPQHF